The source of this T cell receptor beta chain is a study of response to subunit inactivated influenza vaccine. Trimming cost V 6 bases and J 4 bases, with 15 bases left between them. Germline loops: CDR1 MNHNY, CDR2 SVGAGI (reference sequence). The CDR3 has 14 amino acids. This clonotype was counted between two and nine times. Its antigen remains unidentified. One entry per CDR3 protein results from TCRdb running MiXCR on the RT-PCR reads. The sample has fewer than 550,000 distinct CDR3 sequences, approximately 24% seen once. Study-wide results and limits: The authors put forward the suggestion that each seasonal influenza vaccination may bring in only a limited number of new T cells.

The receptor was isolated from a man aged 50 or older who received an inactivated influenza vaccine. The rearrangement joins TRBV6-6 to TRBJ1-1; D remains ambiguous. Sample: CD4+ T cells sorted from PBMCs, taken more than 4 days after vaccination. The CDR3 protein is CASRVRSGSTEAFF. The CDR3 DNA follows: TGTGCCAGCAGGGTAAGGTCCGGTTCCACTGAAGCTTTCTTT.